This T cell receptor beta chain was sequenced in a study of early stage breast cancer tumors. The V gene lost 2 bases and the J gene lost 3 bases, with 10 bases spanning the gap. This CDR3 has 14 amino acids. Looked up from germline, CDR1 is SGHTA and CDR2 is FQGNSA. This table comes from immunoSEQ multiplex PCR, and its TCRdb copy is limited to in-frame clones, with some not included. The sample records around 9,000 clones, about 70% being singletons. Normal breast often needed 100-300 mg of tissue for enough DNA. The rearrangement links TRBV7-2 to TRBJ2-5; D is perhaps TRBD2 (6 bases). The sequencing input was normal breast tissue next to the tumor. The clonotype comes from a person between 60 and 70 years old with breast cancer. This CDR3 reads CASSLSLAKETQYF. CDR3 sequence (DNA): TGTGCCAGCAGCTTATCACTAGCAAAAGAGACCCAGTACTTC.